These 12 T cell receptor beta chains originate from one sample sequenced in a study of blood T cell repertoires in COVID-19. Repertoires were generated with immunoSEQ multiplex PCR, while TCRdb's copy carries only in-frame clones and drops some. This sample has a few hundred thousand clones, with approximately 90% found just once. Sample: PBMCs or T cells enriched from blood (not recorded which). These receptors were collected from a woman aged 18-30 years who had been exposed to COVID-19.

The chain carries TRBV12-2 and TRBJ1-3; the table gives TRBD1 as D, unverified against the DNA. TRBV12-2 corresponds to a pseudogene. The CDR3 is made up of 15 amino acids. The CDR3 sequence: CASRLEAGTGNTIYF. For the CDR3, the DNA is TGTGCAAGTCGCTTAGAGGCAGGAACGGGAAACACCATATATTTT.

V usage is TRBV9 and J usage is TRBJ2-1; D not certain. Looked up from germline, CDR1 is SGDLS and CDR2 is YYNGEE. Trimming took 2 bases from V and 4 from J, leaving 10 bases between them. The length of the CDR3 is 14 residues. Written as DNA, the CDR3 is TGTGCCAGCAGCGTTGGTAGTTCATACAATGAGCAGTTCTTC. It specifies CASSVGSSYNEQFF.

The CDR3 DNA sequence: TGTGCCAGCACGGCAGGGGGCAGCCCCTACAATGAGCAGTTCTTC. Its translation: CASTAGGSPYNEQFF. This chain uses TRBV27 with TRBJ2-1; 8 bases fit TRBD1. CDR3 size: 15 residues. Germline assignment: CDR1 MNHEY and CDR2 SMNVEV (reference sequence). After removal of 7 bases from V and 2 bases from J, the junction contained 7 bases not matched to a gene.

This clone has more than one count but fewer than ten. The V call is TRBV27, the J call TRBJ1-6, with D possibly matching TRBD1 (5 bases). Germline loops: CDR1 MNHEY, CDR2 SMNVEV (reference sequence). V was shortened by 9 bases and J by 7 bases, with 13 bases between the two germline ends. This CDR3 region has 13 residues. The CDR3 here is CASSPTENSPLHF. CDR3 bases: TGTGCCAGTTCCCCGACAGAAAATTCACCCCTCCACTTT.

In this sample, this clone turned up once. The rearrangement joins TRBV5-1 to TRBJ2-1; 12 bases line up with TRBD2. This CDR3 has 17 residues. V gave up 4 bases and J gave up 5 bases; unmatched junction bases: 10. The germline V gene encodes CDR1 SGHRS and CDR2 YFSETQ. CDR3 sequence reads: CASSEVRLAGDNNEQFF. CDR3 DNA: TGCGCCAGCAGCGAGGTCCGACTAGCGGGGGATAACAATGAGCAGTTCTTC.

The V call is TRBV29-1, the J call TRBJ2-1; 8 bases are a match to TRBD2. Germline V gene sequence: CDR1 SQVTM, CDR2 ANQGSEA. J was trimmed by 3 bases and V by 6 bases; bases with no gene match: 10. The CDR3 contains 15 residues. The CDR3 sequence is CSVPPPSGLYNEQFF. CDR3 DNA: TGCAGCGTCCCTCCGCCTAGCGGGCTCTACAATGAGCAGTTCTTC.

This sequence joins TRBV28 and TRBJ1-1, with 7 positions matching TRBD1. Germline CDR1 is MDHEN and CDR2 is SYDVKM. V was clipped by 4 bases and J by 5 bases; unmatched bases: 22. CDR3 size: 19 residues. The CDR3 loop is CASSYPGRTGTAMGTEAFF. CDR3 nucleotides: TGTGCCAGCAGTTATCCGGGGAGAACTGGGACAGCCATGGGGACTGAAGCTTTCTTT.

Only one count was recorded for this clone. This chain uses TRBV4-1 with TRBJ1-3; D call uncertain. This CDR3 has 15 residues. The V and J ends lost 1 base and 0 bases respectively, with 7 bases between them. Germline V gives CDR1 MGHRA, CDR2 YSYEKL. The CDR3 DNA follows: TGCGCCAGCAGCCAAGTGGCAGTCTCTGGAAACACCATATATTTT. It encodes CASSQVAVSGNTIYF.

The rearrangement links TRBV5-5 to TRBJ2-1; 11 nucleotides agree with TRBD2. V gave up 2 bases and J gave up 8 bases; unmatched junction bases: 12. There are 17 residues in the CDR3. Per the germline V gene, CDR1 is SGHKS and CDR2 is YYEKEE (reference sequence). The CDR3 region has the DNA TGTGCCAGCAGCTTCAGACTAGCGGGGACCCTTGTGGATGAGCAGTTCTTC. This translates into CASSFRLAGTLVDEQFF. Based on the CDR3 plus reference TRBV5-5 and TRBJ2-1, the full variable domain is DAGVTQSPTHLIKTRGQQVTLRCSPISGHKSVSWYQQVLGQGPQFIFQYYEKEERGRGNFPDRFSARQFPNYSSELNVNALLLGDSALYLCASSFRLAGTLVDEQFFGPGTRLTVL.

This chain uses TRBV7-8 with TRBJ2-1; 10 bases fit TRBD2. J lost 2 bases, V lost 5 bases, and 6 bases had no gene match. The CDR3 consists of 16 residues. The germline V gene has CDR1 SGHVS and CDR2 FQNEAQ. CDR3 DNA: TGTGCCAGCAGCATCTCAGCGGGGGGGACCTACAATGAGCAGTTCTTC. It encodes CASSISAGGTYNEQFF.

The J gene is TRBJ2-1, the V gene TRBV4-1; the D gene is possibly TRBD2 (5 bases). Per the germline V gene, CDR1 is MGHRA and CDR2 is YSYEKL. V lost 1 base to trimming and J lost 0 bases, with 13 bases between them. The CDR3 consists of 17 residues. The CDR3 DNA reads as TGCGCCAGCAGCCAAGGTGGAGCGGCCTCCTCCTACAATGAGCAGTTCTTC. Its protein is CASSQGGAASSYNEQFF.

V gene TRBV2 combines with J gene TRBJ1-4, with TRBD1 matching 7 bases. CDR3 length: 14 amino acids. Per germline, CDR1 SNHLY and CDR2 FYNNEI. V shed 6 bases and J 3 bases; nucleotides not matched to a gene: 4. CDR3 region: CASSSQGANEKLFF. The CDR3 bases are TGTGCCAGCAGCAGCCAGGGGGCTAATGAAAAACTGTTTTTT.